This is a list of T cell receptor beta chains from one sample in a study of blood T cell repertoires in COVID-19. Data came from immunoSEQ multiplex PCR; TCRdb stores just in-frame clones and leaves some out. Of some 370,000 clones in the sample, roughly 87% are singletons; the top ten hold about 5.4%. The sample taken for sequencing was PBMCs or T cells enriched from blood (not recorded which). These receptors all come from a woman in her 50s who had recovered from COVID-19. CDR3s include the opening cysteine and the closing phenylalanine or tryptophan. A D gene is named only where the DNA matches it firmly. Clone size is stated in some rows and not others, as once, few, many or a class when expanded.

d_call	v_call	clone_size	j_call	cdr3_length	cdr3_nt	cdr3_aa
-	TRBV7-2	-	TRBJ1-5	13	TGTGCCAGCAGCACGGACGGGGTTTCGCCCCAGCATTTT	CASSTDGVSPQHF
-	TRBV5-3	once	TRBJ2-5	12	TGTGCCAGAAGCTTTACAGGGGAGACCCAGTACTTC	CARSFTGETQYF
TRBD1	TRBV5-1	once	TRBJ1-2	13	TGCGCCAGCAGCTTGGAGCGGACAGGGGGCTACACCTTC	CASSLERTGGYTF
TRBD1	TRBV7-9	-	TRBJ2-1	14	TGTGCCAGCAGCTTATCAGGGGGCATGGATGAGCAGTTCTTC	CASSLSGGMDEQFF
TRBD1	TRBV19	-	TRBJ2-7	15	TGTGCCAGTAGCCCACAGGGGCGACCGAAATACGAGCAGTACTTC	CASSPQGRPKYEQYF
-	TRBV11-2	-	TRBJ2-7	15	TGTGCCAGCAGCCCGACCCCCCTGCGGGGCCCCGAGCAGTACTTC	CASSPTPLRGPEQYF
-	TRBV4-1	-	TRBJ1-1	15	TGCGCCAGCAGCCGCCCAGCAGCCCGAGGCGCTGAAGCTTTCTTT	CASSRPAARGAEAFF
-	TRBV7-2	-	TRBJ1-1	15	TGTGCCAGCAGACTTGCCGGGAGGAGGGACACTGAAGCTTTCTTT	CASRLAGRRDTEAFF
-	TRBV2	-	TRBJ2-7	13	TGTGCCAGCAGTCAGTCCCAAACTACGGGGCAGTACTTC	CASSQSQTTGQYF
-	TRBV4-3	-	TRBJ2-2	14	TGCGCCAGCAGCCGCCAGGCGATCACCGGGGAGCTGTTTTTT	CASSRQAITGELFF
-	TRBV6-5	-	TRBJ1-4	13	TGTGCCAGCGGGGGACTAAGTGGGGAAAAACTGTTTTTT	CASGGLSGEKLFF
TRBD1	TRBV4-3	-	TRBJ1-2	15	TGCGCCAGCAGCCAGCCGGGACAGGGGGAGAGTGGCTACACCTTC	CASSQPGQGESGYTF
TRBD1	TRBV18	-	TRBJ2-2	15	TGTGCCAGCTCACGACAGGGGTCGAGCACCGGGGAGCTGTTTTTT	CASSRQGSSTGELFF
TRBD2	TRBV7-9	once	TRBJ2-7	15	TGTGCCAGCAGCCTAATGAGCGGGAGGTTGTACGAGCAGTACTTC	CASSLMSGRLYEQYF
-	TRBV12-3/TRBV12-4	-	TRBJ1-4	13	TGTGCCAGCACCGACTCGTTGAGGGAAAAACTGTTTTTT	CASTDSLREKLFF
TRBD2	TRBV4-1	-	TRBJ2-1	16	TGCGCCAGCAGCCAACCCGGACTAGCGGGGTACAATGAGCAGTTCTTC	CASSQPGLAGYNEQFF
-	TRBV5-5	-	TRBJ1-2	14	TGTGCCAGCAGCTTGGCACAGGGAGACTATGGCTACACCTTC	CASSLAQGDYGYTF
TRBD1	TRBV6-2/TRBV6-3	-	TRBJ1-1	18	TGTGCCAGCAGTTACTTTCCGGGACAGCCCTTTATGAACACTGAAGCTTTCTTT	CASSYFPGQPFMNTEAFF
TRBD1	TRBV28	once	TRBJ1-2	13	TGTGCCAGCACCACGACAGGGAGGCATGGCTACACCTTC	CASTTTGRHGYTF
-	TRBV3-1/TRBV3-2	-	TRBJ1-4	15	TGTGCCAGCAGCCAAGCCGGGATTCGGGGAGAAAAACTGTTTTTT	CASSQAGIRGEKLFF
TRBD1	TRBV14	-	TRBJ1-5	18	TGTGCCAGCAGCCAGTCGGCACAGGGGGTGGGTAGCAATCAGCCCCAGCATTTT	CASSQSAQGVGSNQPQHF
TRBD1	TRBV7-9	-	TRBJ2-1	15	TGTGCCAGCAGCTTCGGGAAGACAGGGGGCAGTGAGCAGTTCTTC	CASSFGKTGGSEQFF
TRBD2	TRBV7-3	-	TRBJ2-3	10	TGTGCCAGCAGACCCCTAGCGGGGAATTTT	CASRPLAGNF
-	TRBV7-2	-	TRBJ1-1	14	TGTGCCAGCTCTATACAGGGACAGAACACTGAAGCTTTCTTT	CASSIQGQNTEAFF
-	TRBV5-5	few	TRBJ1-4	16	TGTGCCAGCAGCTTGAACAGCGGACTAGCTAATGAAAAACTGTTTTTT	CASSLNSGLANEKLFF
TRBD1	TRBV27	few	TRBJ1-2	14	TGTGCCAGCAGCGGACAGGGGAGGATTTATGGCTACACCTTC	CASSGQGRIYGYTF
TRBD1	TRBV11-3	-	TRBJ1-6	17	TGTGCCAGCAGCTTAGGTTCTTGGCAGGGGGACGGTTCACCCCTCCACTTT	CASSLGSWQGDGSPLHF
-	TRBV6-6	-	TRBJ1-4	17	TGTGCCAGCAGTCCCCTGGGAGGGCAGGGAACTAATGAAAAACTGTTTTTT	CASSPLGGQGTNEKLFF
-	TRBV11-2	few	TRBJ1-4	14	TGTGCCAGCAGCCCAGACAGAATTAATGAAAAACTGTTTTTT	CASSPDRINEKLFF
-	TRBV10-2	many	TRBJ1-5	14	TGCGCCAGCAGTGAGGCCGGGAGGAATCAGCCCCAGCATTTT	CASSEAGRNQPQHF
-	TRBV13	-	TRBJ1-1	13	TGTGCCAGCAGCTTAAGTAGGAACACTGAAGCTTTCTTT	CASSLSRNTEAFF
-	TRBV6-5	-	TRBJ1-5	13	TGTGCCAGCAGCCCCAGGGATAATCAGCCCCAGCATTTT	CASSPRDNQPQHF
TRBD1	TRBV6-5	-	TRBJ1-6	15	TGTGCCAGCAGTACCCCTCGAGACAGGGGTCTTCCCCTCCACTTT	CASSTPRDRGLPLHF